The 21 T cell receptor beta chains reported below all come from one sample, sequenced in a study of technical replicates of blood from several donors. TCRdb's copy holds only in-frame clones and misses some; the assay was immunoSEQ multiplex PCR. Of some 71,000 clones listed, approximately 97% are singletons. The sample comprised T cells isolated from PBMCs. The source of these receptors is a human donor in good health.

DNA of the CDR3: TGTGCCAGTAGTGTACAGGGGGGTAACTATGGCTACACCTTC. This codes for CASSVQGGNYGYTF. The chain has TRBV19 and TRBJ1-2, with 8 bases identical to TRBD1. Germline-derived CDR1 and CDR2 are LNHDA and SQIVND (reference sequence). Unmatched junction bases numbered 3, after V lost 5 bases and J lost 1 base. The CDR3 has 14 amino acids. The whole variable domain, filled in from reference TRBV19 and TRBJ1-2, reads DGGITQSPKYLFRKEGQNVTLSCEQNLNHDAMYWYRQDPGQGLRLIYYSQIVNDFQKGDIAEGYSVSREKKESFPLTVTSAQKNPTAFYLCASSVQGGNYGYTFGSGTRLTVV.

This chain connects TRBV7-9 to TRBJ2-2, with D hard to call. With 7 bases removed from V and 6 bases from J, the gap between germline ends came to 9 bases. The germline gives CDR1 SEHNR, CDR2 FQNEAQ (reference sequence). This CDR3 spans 12 amino acids. The CDR3 is CASTLAAGELFF. The CDR3 DNA is TGTGCCAGCACCCTGGCGGCCGGGGAGCTGTTTTTT.

The CDR3 DNA reads as TGTGCCAGCAGCCTACAGGGGACCTTAGACGAGCAGTACTTC. It specifies CASSLQGTLDEQYF. The chain employs TRBV7-9 and TRBJ2-7; 7 bases map to TRBD1. Germline values: CDR1 SEHNR, CDR2 FQNEAQ (reference sequence). The CDR3 contains 14 residues. Trimming removed 5 bases from V and 5 bases from J; junction bases left unmatched: 9. Full variable domain (rest looked up from reference TRBV7-9 and TRBJ2-7): DTGVSQNPRHKITKRGQNVTFRCDPISEHNRLYWYRQTLGQGPEFLTYFQNEAQLEKSRLLSDRFSAERPKGSFSTLEIQRTEQGDSAMYLCASSLQGTLDEQYFGPGTRLTVT.

The chain carries TRBV27 and TRBJ2-7; D is ambiguous. CDR1 is MNHEY, CDR2 SMNVEV, per germline (reference sequence). The CDR3 has 14 amino acids. The V and J ends lost 7 bases and 2 bases respectively, with 15 bases between them. The CDR3 bases are TGTGCCAGCATTACCGAGCTTCTTCCCTACGAGCAGTACTTC. Its translation: CASITELLPYEQYF.

This chain uses TRBV7-6 with TRBJ2-3; 9 bases are a match to TRBD2. Trimming removed 4 bases from V and 3 bases from J; junction bases left unmatched: 8. The CDR3 spans 16 residues. Germline CDR1 is SGHVS and CDR2 is FNYEAQ. CDR3 amino acids: CASSWGRAGGTDTQYF. The CDR3 coding sequence is TGTGCCAGCAGCTGGGGCCGGGCGGGAGGGACAGATACGCAGTATTTT.

The rearrangement links TRBV9 to TRBJ2-1, with D possibly being TRBD2 (6 bases). Trimming left V 0 bases short and J 3 bases short, with 10 bases between. This CDR3 spans 15 amino acids. CDR1 is SGDLS, CDR2 YYNGEE, per germline. CDR3 region: CASSVGSGDYNEQFF. In DNA form, the CDR3 reads TGTGCCAGCAGCGTAGGATCGGGAGACTACAATGAGCAGTTCTTC.

The rearrangement joins TRBV9 to TRBJ1-5; D not certain. Per the germline V gene, CDR1 is SGDLS and CDR2 is YYNGEE. The CDR3 loop spans 14 amino acids. V was pared by 2 bases and J by 5 bases, with 11 bases between. The DNA of the CDR3 is TGTGCCAGCAGCGTCTACGACTCGGATCAGCCCCAGCATTTT. This gives the protein CASSVYDSDQPQHF.

This chain joins TRBV27 and TRBJ2-4, with TRBD1 identical over 9 bases. This CDR3 is built from 16 residues. The J segment lost 6 bases and the V segment lost 1 base, leaving 7 bases of the junction unmatched. CDR1 is MNHEY and CDR2 is SMNVEV in the germline V gene (reference sequence). CDR3 residues: CASSLFYGQGRNIQYF. The CDR3 region has the DNA TGTGCCAGCAGTTTATTCTATGGACAGGGGAGAAACATTCAGTACTTC.

The chain combines TRBV19 with TRBJ2-5; 9 bases align to TRBD1. Germline loops: CDR1 LNHDA, CDR2 SQIVND (reference sequence). The V gene end was trimmed by 5 bases and the J gene end by 3 bases; junction bases not matched to a gene: 4. The CDR3 length is 14 residues. Here the CDR3 DNA reads TGTGCCAGTAGTTTCCGGGACAGGGAAGAGACCCAGTACTTC. Its translation is CASSFRDREETQYF.

The chain carries TRBV11-3 and TRBJ1-3; TRBD1 is a possible D gene (5 bases). There are 15 residues in the CDR3. From germline, CDR1 is SGHNT and CDR2 YENEEA. Between the trimmed V and J ends, which lost 0 bases and 0 bases, there was a span of 6 bases. The CDR3 protein is CASSLETASGNTIYF. The CDR3 bases are TGTGCCAGCAGCTTAGAGACAGCCTCTGGAAACACCATATATTTT.

This clone occurred once. The chain couples TRBV12-5 to TRBJ1-5, with TRBD1 matching 8 bases. V was pared by 6 bases and J by 6 bases, with 4 bases of the junction left unmatched. Germline values: CDR1 LGHNT, CDR2 FRNRAP. This CDR3 region has 13 residues. CDR3 nucleotide sequence: TGTGCTAGTGGGGACAGGGAGGGTCAGCCCCAGCATTTT. This codes for CASGDREGQPQHF.

The rearrangement uses TRBV4-1 and TRBJ2-7; 9 positions match TRBD2. The CDR3 sequence is 15 residues long. The V and J ends lost 5 bases and 6 bases, in that order; junction bases with no gene match: 11. Germline CDR1 and CDR2: MGHRA and YSYEKL. The CDR3 loop reads CASSYDFSGSIEQYF. As DNA, the CDR3 is TGCGCCAGCAGCTACGATTTTAGCGGGAGTATCGAGCAGTACTTC.

The chain combines TRBV4-3 with TRBJ1-2; 10 nucleotides align to TRBD1. The germline V gene has CDR1 LGHNA and CDR2 YSLEER. V was clipped by 3 bases and J by 4 bases; unmatched bases: 2. The CDR3 covers 14 residues. The CDR3 here is CASSHDRGPYGYTF. In DNA form, the CDR3 reads TGCGCCAGCAGCCACGACAGGGGGCCCTATGGCTACACCTTC.

The rearrangement joins TRBV5-1 to TRBJ2-2; 12 nucleotides agree with TRBD2. The CDR3 extends over 16 amino acids. Germline V gene data show CDR1 as SGHRS and CDR2 as YFSETQ. V lost 6 bases to trimming and J lost 2 bases; unmatched junction nucleotides: 5. This chain's CDR3 is CASIGLAGSNTGELFF. The CDR3, as DNA: TGCGCCAGCATCGGACTAGCGGGGTCTAACACCGGGGAGCTGTTTTTT.

The CDR3 DNA sequence: TGTGCCAGCAGCGTACAGCAGGGATACACCGGGGAGCTGTTTTTT. Amino acid sequence: CASSVQQGYTGELFF. The chain links TRBV9 to TRBJ2-2; possibly TRBD1 for D (5 bases). Germline V CDR1 and CDR2: SGDLS, YYNGEE. V lost 1 base, J lost 3 bases, and 10 bases lay in between. The CDR3 consists of 15 residues.

The chain links TRBV6-1 to TRBJ2-2, with 7 bases that match TRBD2. Germline CDR1 MNHNS, CDR2 SASEGT. CDR3 length: 17 residues. The V gene end was trimmed by 1 base and the J gene end by 3 bases; junction bases not matched to a gene: 8. The CDR3 DNA reads TGTGCCAGCAGTGAAGTGCGGGAGTTAACGGACACCGGGGAGCTGTTTTTT. It translates to CASSEVRELTDTGELFF.

V gene TRBV29-1 combines with J gene TRBJ2-7; 7 bases map to TRBD2. The germline V gene encodes CDR1 SQVTM and CDR2 ANQGSEA. CDR3 length: 11 residues. J lost 12 bases, V lost 1 base, and 6 bases had no gene match. The CDR3 bases are TGCAGCGTTGAAGGACTGGGGGGGTCGTACTTC. Translation gives CSVEGLGGSYF.

This rearrangement joins TRBV15 to TRBJ2-1, with TRBD2 matching over 9 bases. The germline gives CDR1 LNHNV, CDR2 YYDKDF (reference sequence). The junction had 10 bases not matched to a gene; V was cut back by 5 bases and J by 5 bases. The CDR3 is 16 amino acids. The CDR3 reads CATSEPGTSYDNEQFF. DNA for the CDR3: TGTGCCACCAGCGAGCCCGGGACTAGCTATGACAATGAGCAGTTCTTC.

The chain couples TRBV6-1 to TRBJ2-1; possible D gene TRBD1, 6 bases. Trimming stripped 4 bases from V and 2 bases from J, with 12 bases between. Germline CDR1 reads MNHNS; CDR2 reads SASEGT. The CDR3 runs to 15 residues. CDR3 region: CASSVARTAYNEQFF. The CDR3 DNA is TGTGCCAGCAGTGTGGCCCGGACAGCCTACAATGAGCAGTTCTTC.

V is TRBV7-9 and J is TRBJ2-1; D perhaps matches TRBD2 (5 bases). V was cut by 7 bases and J by 7 bases, with 20 bases left in between. The CDR3 consists of 15 residues. Germline CDR1 reads SEHNR; CDR2 reads FQNEAQ (reference sequence). CDR3 protein: CASTPTFEGLNEQFF. CDR3 bases: TGTGCCAGCACACCCACTTTTGAGGGTTTGAATGAGCAGTTCTTC.

J is TRBJ2-3 and V is TRBV9, with 10 positions matching TRBD2. Germline V gene data show CDR1 as SGDLS and CDR2 as YYNGEE. This CDR3 is 18 amino acids long. V was pared by 0 bases and J by 4 bases, with 11 bases of the junction left unmatched. Here the CDR3 DNA reads TGTGCCAGCAGCGTAGGTTGGGCTAGCGGGAGAAGCCCAGATACGCAGTATTTT. As protein: CASSVGWASGRSPDTQYF.